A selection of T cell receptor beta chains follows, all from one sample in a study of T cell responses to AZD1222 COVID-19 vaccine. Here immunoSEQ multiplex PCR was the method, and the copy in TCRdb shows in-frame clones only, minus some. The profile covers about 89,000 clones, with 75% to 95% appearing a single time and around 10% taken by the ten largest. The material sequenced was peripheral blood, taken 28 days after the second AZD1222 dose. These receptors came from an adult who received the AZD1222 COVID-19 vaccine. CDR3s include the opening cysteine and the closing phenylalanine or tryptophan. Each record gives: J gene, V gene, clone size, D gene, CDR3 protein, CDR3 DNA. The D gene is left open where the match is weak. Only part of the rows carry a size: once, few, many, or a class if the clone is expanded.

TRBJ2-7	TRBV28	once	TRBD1	CASSQGQGEYEQYF	TGTGCCAGCAGTCAAGGACAGGGGGAGTACGAGCAGTACTTC
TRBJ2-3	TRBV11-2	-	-	CASSPYSDTQYF	TGTGCCAGCAGCCCCTACAGCGATACGCAGTATTTT
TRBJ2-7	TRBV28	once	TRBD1	CASSGNRGEGHGEQYF	TGTGCCAGCAGTGGCAACAGGGGAGAGGGTCATGGGGAGCAGTACTTC
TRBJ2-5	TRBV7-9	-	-	CASSLVGPETQYF	TGTGCCAGCAGCCTCGTGGGGCCAGAGACCCAGTACTTC
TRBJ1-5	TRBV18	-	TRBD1	CASSPNRGTQPQHF	TGTGCCAGCTCACCAAACAGGGGGACTCAGCCCCAGCATTTT
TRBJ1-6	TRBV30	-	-	CTGRNFSYNSPLHF	TGCACGGGACGGAACTTCTCCTATAATTCACCCCTCCACTTT
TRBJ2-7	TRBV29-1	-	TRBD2	CSVAGGGSSEQYF	TGCAGCGTTGCCGGTGGCGGGAGCTCCGAGCAGTACTTC
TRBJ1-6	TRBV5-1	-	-	CASSLQGSSYNSPLHF	TGCGCCAGCAGCCTGCAGGGGAGCTCCTATAATTCACCCCTCCACTTT
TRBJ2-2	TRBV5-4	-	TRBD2	CASSFPSGRTGELFF	TGTGCCAGCAGCTTCCCTAGCGGGAGGACCGGGGAGCTGTTTTTT
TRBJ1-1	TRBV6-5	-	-	CASRLGGLNTEAFF	TGTGCCAGCAGGCTGGGGGGGTTGAACACTGAAGCTTTCTTT
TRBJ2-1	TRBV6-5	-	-	CASSYSGTQGQFF	TGTGCCAGCAGTTATTCCGGGACCCAGGGGCAGTTCTTC
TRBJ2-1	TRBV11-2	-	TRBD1	CASSSTGGEQFF	TGTGCCAGCAGCTCTACAGGGGGCGAGCAGTTCTTC
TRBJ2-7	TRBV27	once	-	CASSAPRVSLYEQYF	TGTGCCAGCAGTGCACCCAGGGTCTCTCTCTACGAGCAGTACTTC
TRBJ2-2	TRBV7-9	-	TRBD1	CASRGQLSVGTGELFF	TGTGCCAGCAGGGGACAGCTCAGCGTAGGAACCGGGGAGCTGTTTTTT
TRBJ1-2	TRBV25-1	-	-	CASSDLIRGGYTF	TGTGCCAGCAGTGATCTAATCCGTGGTGGCTACACCTTC
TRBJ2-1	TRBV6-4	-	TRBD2	CASSEGLAGGNEQFF	TGTGCCAGCAGTGAGGGACTAGCGGGAGGGAATGAGCAGTTCTTC
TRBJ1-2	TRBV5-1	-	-	CASSLATGAKNYGYTF	TGCGCCAGCAGCTTGGCAACGGGGGCGAAAAACTATGGCTACACCTTC
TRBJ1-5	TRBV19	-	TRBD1	CASLRLTGGGNQPQHF	TGTGCCAGCCTCCGGCTGACAGGGGGTGGCAATCAGCCCCAGCATTTT